This TCR beta chain was profiled in a study of T and B cells in COVID-19 patients. Study-level background: COVID-19 patients gave peripheral blood either during active infection or after recovery.

The V gene end was trimmed by 0 bases and the J gene end by 10 bases; junction bases not matched to a gene: 16. This CDR3 is 18 amino acids long. In germline, CDR1 is MNHNY, CDR2 SVGAGI (reference sequence). This clonotype was detected only a few times. Multiplex PCR with BIOMED2 TRB-A/B primer pools amplified TRB rearrangements. Via MiXCR, TCRdb re-called the multiplex PCR reads, giving one row per CDR3 protein. This sample yields about 23,000 distinct CDR3 sequences, of which roughly 27% are seen a single time; 2.8% belongs to the top ten. Blood genomic DNA input for TRB amplification was roughly 250-550 ng.

The chain carries TRBV6-6 and TRBJ2-1, with TRBD2 identical over 9 bases. The TCR was taken from a human donor who had recovered from COVID-19. Sequencing was carried out using blood. CDR3 DNA: TGTGCCAGCAGTTACTCTCTTGGGGCGGGAGGGCCGGAGGAAGAGCAGTTCTTC. This translates into CASSYSLGAGGPEEEQFF.